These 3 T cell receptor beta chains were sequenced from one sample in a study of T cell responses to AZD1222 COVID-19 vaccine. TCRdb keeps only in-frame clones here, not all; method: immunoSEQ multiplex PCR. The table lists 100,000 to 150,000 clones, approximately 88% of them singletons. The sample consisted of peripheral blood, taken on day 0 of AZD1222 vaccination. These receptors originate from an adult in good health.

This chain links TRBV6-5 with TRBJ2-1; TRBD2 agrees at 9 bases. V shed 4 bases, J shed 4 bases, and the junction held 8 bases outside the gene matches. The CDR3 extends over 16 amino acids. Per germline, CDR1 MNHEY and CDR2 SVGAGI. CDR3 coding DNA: TGTGCCAGCAGTTTTTTAGCGGGAGTGAGGTACAATGAGCAGTTCTTC. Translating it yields CASSFLAGVRYNEQFF.

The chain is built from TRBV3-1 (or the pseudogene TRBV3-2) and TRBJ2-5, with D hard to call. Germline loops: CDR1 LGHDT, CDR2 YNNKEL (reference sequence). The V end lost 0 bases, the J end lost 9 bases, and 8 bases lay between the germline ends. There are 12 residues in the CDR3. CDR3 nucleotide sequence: TGTGCCAGCAGCCAAGATCGTGGGGCCCAGTACTTC. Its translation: CASSQDRGAQYF.

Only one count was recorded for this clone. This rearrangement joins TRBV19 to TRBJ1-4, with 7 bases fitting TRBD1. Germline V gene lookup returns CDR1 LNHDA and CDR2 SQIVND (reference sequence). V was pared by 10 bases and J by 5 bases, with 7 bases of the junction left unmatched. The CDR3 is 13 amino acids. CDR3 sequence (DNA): TGTGCCACCGCCCGGGACAGAAATGAAAAACTGTTTTTT. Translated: CATARDRNEKLFF. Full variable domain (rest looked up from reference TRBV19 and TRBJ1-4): DGGITQSPKYLFRKEGQNVTLSCEQNLNHDAMYWYRQDPGQGLRLIYYSQIVNDFQKGDIAEGYSVSREKKESFPLTVTSAQKNPTAFYLCATARDRNEKLFFGSGTQLSVL.